The clone carrying this TCR beta chain has a single count. Its antigen is not known. Vbeta (60) and Jbeta (13) primers were used in the PCR. Generated by immunoSEQ multiplex PCR, the TCRdb table keeps only in-frame clones and is missing some. In the table there are nearly 110,000 clones, 77% of which are singletons. Germline V gene sequence: CDR1 ENHRY, CDR2 SYGVKD. Trimming took 3 bases from V and 6 from J, leaving 15 bases between them. The CDR3 length is 14 residues. The record originates from a study of cytomegalovirus exposure and HLA in healthy donors. Looking at the study overall: As an earlier analysis found, about 179 million T cells yielded over 95 million unique TCR beta sequences. The study's findings and limits: In a later analysis, donors in an Asian-associated ancestry cluster reportedly had fewer N-insertions in productive TCRs than the cohort mean. Three chains linked to CMV were shown in vitro to be specific for CMV antigens. Later work associated more than 15,000 TCR beta sequences with HLA alleles at 0.05 false discovery rate.

This clonotype was obtained from a male donor in good health and CMV-seronegative. Material for sequencing was PBMCs. The chain has TRBV10-3 and TRBJ2-7; TRBD2 might be the D (6 bases). The CDR3 coding sequence is TGTGCCATCAGTGACCTCGGGAGTCGGGCCGAGCAGTACTTC. Its translation: CAISDLGSRAEQYF.